This T cell receptor beta chain appears in the sequencing data of a study of blood T cell repertoires in COVID-19. Overall study: In each case, the material was cDNA or gDNA derived from T cells, B-cell-depleted T cells, or PBMCs.

A Seattle source enrolled patients during active infection and followed them longitudinally. As handled by the study authors: Amplification of reference gene primers was used by the study to estimate nucleated cell counts. Only in-frame clones appear in the TCRdb table, and some are missing; sequencing was by immunoSEQ multiplex PCR. V and J calls and clone size are given by that table; D and trimming were obtained from the DNA. The table lists some 26,000 clones, roughly 74% of them singletons. This CDR3 spans 14 amino acids. The V end was cut by 4 bases, the J end by 7 bases, with 14 bases between. In germline, CDR1 is MNHEY, CDR2 SVGAGI.

The receptor was derived from a middle-aged man with COVID-19, enrolled during active disease. The chain has TRBV6-5 and TRBJ2-1; D is perhaps TRBD2 (6 bases). Sequencing was carried out using peripheral blood. CDR3 protein: CASSSPGLLNEQFF. The CDR3 DNA sequence: TGTGCCAGCAGTTCCCCGGGACTCCTTAATGAGCAGTTCTTC.